These T cell receptor beta chains were read from a single sample in a study of blood T cell repertoires in COVID-19. TCRdb keeps only in-frame clones here, not all; method: immunoSEQ multiplex PCR. The table has some 150,000 clones, around 87% seen once. Sequenced material: peripheral blood. The receptors here all came from a woman aged 60 to 75 with active or convalescent COVID-19. Both conserved end residues are part of each CDR3. A D gene is named only where the DNA matches it firmly. A row's size may be missing; if present it is once, few, many or a size class.

>.|TRBV4-1|TRBJ2-7|.
CASSQDWSSYEQYF
TGCGCCAGCAGCCAAGATTGGAGCTCCTACGAGCAGTACTTC
>TRBD1|TRBV5-1|TRBJ1-1|.
CASSRGQEGTEAFF
TGCGCCAGCAGCAGAGGACAGGAGGGCACTGAAGCTTTCTTT
>TRBD1|TRBV20-1|TRBJ2-5|.
CSAVKQGAQYF
TGCAGTGCTGTGAAGCAGGGGGCCCAGTACTTC
>TRBD2|TRBV7-2|TRBJ2-1|.
CASSSLAGVLNEQFF
TGTGCCAGCAGCTCCCTAGCGGGGGTTCTCAATGAGCAGTTCTTC
>TRBD2|TRBV2|TRBJ2-3|.
CASSEGTSGGAWDTQYF
TGTGCCAGCAGTGAAGGCACTAGCGGGGGGGCTTGGGATACGCAGTATTTT
>.|TRBV7-9|TRBJ1-4|.
CASSLTDTAPNEKLFF
TGTGCCAGCAGCTTAACTGACACAGCCCCTAATGAAAAACTGTTTTTT
>TRBD1|TRBV19|TRBJ1-5|.
CASSSNDRGGQPQHF
TGTGCCAGTAGTTCTAACGACAGGGGCGGGCAGCCCCAGCATTTT
>.|TRBV30|TRBJ1-1|.
CAWSGQENTEAFF
TGTGCCTGGAGTGGACAGGAAAACACTGAAGCTTTCTTT
>.|TRBV10-3|TRBJ1-4|.
CAIRATGGGEKLFF
TGTGCCATCAGGGCGACGGGGGGTGGTGAAAAACTGTTTTTT
>TRBD1|TRBV29-1|TRBJ2-7|.
CSVEGQEGYEQYF
TGCAGCGTTGAGGGACAGGAGGGCTACGAGCAGTACTTC
>.|TRBV7-9|TRBJ2-1|.
CASSPSGGGWDEQFF
TGTGCCAGCAGCCCCAGCGGCGGGGGCTGGGATGAGCAGTTCTTC
>.|TRBV5-4|TRBJ2-5|.
CASSSGFPGRETQYF
TGTGCCAGCAGCTCGGGGTTTCCCGGGCGAGAGACCCAGTACTTC
>.|TRBV9|TRBJ1-2|.
CASYSVRYGYTF
TGTGCCAGTTACTCCGTTCGCTATGGCTACACCTTC
>.|TRBV10-3|TRBJ1-2|.
CAIKGQGLYGYTF
TGTGCCATCAAGGGGCAGGGCCTCTATGGCTACACCTTC
>.|TRBV30|TRBJ1-2|.
CAWSRETGYGYTF
TGTGCCTGGAGTCGTGAAACAGGCTATGGCTACACCTTC
>TRBD2|TRBV7-9|TRBJ2-2|.
CASPGRAGELFF
TGTGCCAGCCCAGGGAGGGCCGGGGAGCTGTTTTTT
>TRBD2|TRBV12-5|TRBJ2-1|.
CASGETSGGFNEQFF
TGTGCTAGTGGTGAAACTAGCGGGGGGTTCAATGAGCAGTTCTTC
>.|TRBV4-3|TRBJ2-5|once
CASSQEPRAPIETQYF
TGCGCCAGCAGCCAAGAGCCGAGGGCTCCGATAGAGACCCAGTACTTC
>TRBD2|TRBV5-1|TRBJ2-3|.
CASSPRLAGAGTDTQYF
TGCGCCAGCAGCCCCCGACTAGCGGGGGCCGGGACGGATACGCAGTATTTT
>.|TRBV7-2|TRBJ1-3|.
CASSLVTQISGNTIYF
TGTGCCAGCAGCTTAGTTACGCAGATCTCTGGAAACACCATATATTTT
>TRBD1|TRBV18|TRBJ1-4|.
CASSPRDRATNEKLFF
TGTGCCAGCTCACCCCGGGACAGAGCAACTAATGAAAAACTGTTTTTT
>.|TRBV4-3|TRBJ2-1|.
CASSQDYGGNEQFF
TGCGCCAGCAGCCAAGATTACGGGGGAAATGAGCAGTTCTTC
>.|TRBV19|TRBJ1-2|.
CASSIEGKYGYTF
TGTGCCAGTAGTATTGAGGGAAAATATGGCTACACCTTC
>TRBD1|TRBV18|TRBJ1-1|.
CASSRNRGEAAFF
TGTGCCAGCTCACGAAACAGGGGGGAAGCGGCTTTCTTT
>TRBD1|TRBV7-2|TRBJ1-2|.
CASSLVGTGYAGYTF
TGTGCCAGCAGCTTAGTAGGGACAGGGTATGCTGGCTACACCTTC
>.|TRBV10-3|TRBJ1-2|.
CATAPAGTNYGYTF
TGTGCCACAGCCCCCGCAGGGACTAACTATGGCTACACCTTC
>TRBD1|TRBV7-9|TRBJ1-1|.
CASSPTGILTEAFF
TGTGCCAGCAGCCCGACAGGGATTCTCACTGAAGCTTTCTTT
>.|TRBV25-1|TRBJ1-5|.
CASSESGRFSNQPQHF
TGTGCCAGCAGTGAATCTGGCAGGTTTAGCAATCAGCCCCAGCATTTT
>.|TRBV4-3|TRBJ1-5|once
CASSQGGQPNQPQHF
TGCGCCAGCAGCCAAGGCGGACAGCCCAATCAGCCCCAGCATTTT
>TRBD2|TRBV30|TRBJ2-3|.
CAWSRLAGATDTQYF
TGTGCCTGGAGTAGACTAGCGGGGGCCACAGATACGCAGTATTTT
>TRBD1|TRBV7-2|TRBJ1-4|.
CASSPGQVRNEKLFF
TGTGCCAGCAGCCCCGGACAGGTCAGAAATGAAAAACTGTTTTTT
>.|TRBV11-3|TRBJ1-3|.
CASSLDTRSDTIYF
TGTGCCAGCAGCTTAGATACCCGATCGGACACCATATATTTT
>.|TRBV5-6|TRBJ2-5|.
CASSPPGGREETQYF
TGTGCCAGCAGCCCTCCCGGGGGGCGGGAAGAGACCCAGTACTTC
>TRBD2|TRBV5-8|TRBJ2-7|.
CASSLAPRGDSYEQYF
TGTGCCAGCAGCTTGGCCCCCCGGGGGGACTCCTACGAGCAGTACTTC
>TRBD1|TRBV2|TRBJ2-3|.
CASRKGQLLTDTQYF
TGTGCCAGCAGGAAGGGACAGCTTTTGACAGATACGCAGTATTTT
>TRBD1|TRBV13|TRBJ2-7|.
CASSFPGGTYEQYF
TGTGCCAGCAGCTTCCCAGGGGGCACCTACGAGCAGTACTTC
>TRBD1|TRBV5-4|TRBJ1-2|.
CASSLTGGVKEGYTF
TGTGCCAGCAGCTTAACAGGGGGCGTAAAGGAGGGCTACACCTTC
>.|TRBV27|TRBJ1-2|.
CASSFRRGYGYTF
TGTGCCAGCAGTTTCCGCCGAGGCTATGGCTACACCTTC
>TRBD1|TRBV5-6|TRBJ1-2|.
CASRGTGYGYTF
TGTGCCAGCAGGGGGACAGGGTATGGCTACACCTTC
>.|TRBV7-3|TRBJ1-6|.
CASSFAGSNSPLHF
TGTGCCAGCAGCTTCGCGGGCAGCAATTCACCCCTCCACTTT
>.|TRBV21-1|TRBJ1-4|.
CASSKFESGLCATNEKLFF
TGTGCCAGCAGCAAATTCGAGTCAGGGCTCTGTGCAACTAATGAAAAACTGTTTTTT